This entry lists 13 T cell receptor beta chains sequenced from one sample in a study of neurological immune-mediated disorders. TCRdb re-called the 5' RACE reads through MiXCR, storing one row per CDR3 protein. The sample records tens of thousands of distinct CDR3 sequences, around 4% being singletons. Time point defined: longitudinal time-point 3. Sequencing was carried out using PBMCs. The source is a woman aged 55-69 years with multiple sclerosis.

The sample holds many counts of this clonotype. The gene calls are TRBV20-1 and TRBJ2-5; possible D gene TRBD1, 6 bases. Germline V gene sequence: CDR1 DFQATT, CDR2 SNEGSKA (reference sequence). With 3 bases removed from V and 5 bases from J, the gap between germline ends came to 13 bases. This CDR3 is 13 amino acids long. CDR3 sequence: CSARGASSETQYF. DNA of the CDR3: TGCAGTGCTAGGGGGGCAAGCTCGGAGACCCAGTACTTC.

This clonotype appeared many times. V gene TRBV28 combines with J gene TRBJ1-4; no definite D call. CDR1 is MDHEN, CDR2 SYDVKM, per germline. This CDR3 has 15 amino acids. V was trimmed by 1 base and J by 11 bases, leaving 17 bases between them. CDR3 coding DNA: TGTGCCAGCAGTTTATCGGGAGCCCAGAGGTGGAAACTGTTTTTT. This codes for CASSLSGAQRWKLFF.

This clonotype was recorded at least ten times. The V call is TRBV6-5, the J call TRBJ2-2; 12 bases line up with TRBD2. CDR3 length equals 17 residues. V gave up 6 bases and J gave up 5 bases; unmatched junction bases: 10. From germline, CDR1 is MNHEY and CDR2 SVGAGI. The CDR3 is CASSPPSSGGATGELFF. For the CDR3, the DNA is TGTGCCAGCAGCCCCCCCTCTAGCGGGGGGGCTACCGGGGAGCTGTTTTTT.

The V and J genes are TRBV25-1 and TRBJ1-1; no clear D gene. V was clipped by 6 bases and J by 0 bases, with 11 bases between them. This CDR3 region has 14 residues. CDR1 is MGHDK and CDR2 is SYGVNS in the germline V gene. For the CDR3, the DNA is TGTGCCAGCAGCTCCTGGATTATGAACACTGAAGCTTTCTTT. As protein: CASSSWIMNTEAFF.

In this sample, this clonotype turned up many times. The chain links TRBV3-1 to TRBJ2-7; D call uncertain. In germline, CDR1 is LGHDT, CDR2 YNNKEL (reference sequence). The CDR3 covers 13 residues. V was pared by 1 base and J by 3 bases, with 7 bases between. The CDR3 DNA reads TGTGCCAGCAGCCAAGGCGTCTTCTACGAGCAGTACTTC. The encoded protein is CASSQGVFYEQYF.

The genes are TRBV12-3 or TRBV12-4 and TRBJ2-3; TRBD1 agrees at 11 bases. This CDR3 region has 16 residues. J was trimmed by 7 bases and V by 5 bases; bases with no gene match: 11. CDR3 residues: CASSPKDRGLRHTQYF. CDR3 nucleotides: TGTGCCAGCAGTCCCAAGGACAGGGGGCTTAGACATACGCAGTATTTT.

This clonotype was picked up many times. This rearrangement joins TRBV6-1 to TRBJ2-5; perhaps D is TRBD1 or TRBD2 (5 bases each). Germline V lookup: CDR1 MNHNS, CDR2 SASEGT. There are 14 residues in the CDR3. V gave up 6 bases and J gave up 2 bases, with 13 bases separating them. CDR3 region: CASRPGPSQETQYF. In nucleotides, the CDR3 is TGTGCCAGCAGACCGGGACCAAGTCAAGAGACCCAGTACTTC.

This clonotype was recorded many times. The CDR3 loop is CSAHTRGYGYTF. DNA for the CDR3: TGCAGTGCCCACACTAGGGGGTATGGCTACACCTTC. This sequence joins TRBV20-1 and TRBJ1-2; TRBD1 is a possible D gene (6 bases). CDR3 length: 12 residues. Germline V lookup: CDR1 DFQATT, CDR2 SNEGSKA (reference sequence). Deletions cut 6 bases from V and 5 bases from J, with 13 bases between.

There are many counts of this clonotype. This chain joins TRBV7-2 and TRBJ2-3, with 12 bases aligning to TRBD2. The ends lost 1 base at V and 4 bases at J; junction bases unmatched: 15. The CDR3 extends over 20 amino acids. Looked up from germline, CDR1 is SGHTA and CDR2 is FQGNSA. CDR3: CASSLESTLAGGNLADTQYF. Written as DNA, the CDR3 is TGTGCCAGCAGCTTAGAATCTACCCTAGCGGGGGGGAACCTCGCAGATACGCAGTATTTT. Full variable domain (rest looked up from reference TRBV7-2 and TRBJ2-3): GAGVSQSPSNKVTEKGKDVELRCDPISGHTALYWYRQSLGQGLEFLIYFQGNSAPDKSGLPSDRFSAERTGGSVSTLTIQRTQQEDSAVYLCASSLESTLAGGNLADTQYFGPGTRLTVL.

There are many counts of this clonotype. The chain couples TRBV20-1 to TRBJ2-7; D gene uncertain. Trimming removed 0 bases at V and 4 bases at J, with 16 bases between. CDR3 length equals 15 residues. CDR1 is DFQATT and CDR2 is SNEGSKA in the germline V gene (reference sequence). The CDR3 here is CSARDLRVSRYEQYF. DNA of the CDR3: TGCAGTGCTAGAGATCTTAGGGTGTCAAGGTACGAGCAGTACTTC.

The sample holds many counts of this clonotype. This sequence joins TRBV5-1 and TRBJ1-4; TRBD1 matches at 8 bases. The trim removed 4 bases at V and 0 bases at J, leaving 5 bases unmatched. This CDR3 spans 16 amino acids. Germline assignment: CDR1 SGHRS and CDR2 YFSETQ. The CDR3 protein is CASSRTGLSTNEKLFF. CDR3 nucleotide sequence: TGCGCCAGCAGCCGGACAGGGCTGTCAACTAATGAAAAACTGTTTTTT.

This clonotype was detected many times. In nucleotides, the CDR3 is TGTGCCAGCAGCCAAGATGGCGGCCGCCGCACCGGGGAGCTGTTTTTT. It is translated as CASSQDGGRRTGELFF. The chain has TRBV14 and TRBJ2-2; D is unresolved. From germline, CDR1 is SGHDN and CDR2 FVKESK. This CDR3 region has 16 residues. Trimming took 0 bases from V and 4 from J, leaving 12 bases between them. The full variable domain, completed using reference TRBV14 and TRBJ2-2, is EAGVTQFPSHSVIEKGQTVTLRCDPISGHDNLYWYRRVMGKEIKFLLHFVKESKQDESGMPNNRFLAERTGGTYSTLKVQPAELEDSGVYFCASSQDGGRRTGELFFGEGSRLTVL.

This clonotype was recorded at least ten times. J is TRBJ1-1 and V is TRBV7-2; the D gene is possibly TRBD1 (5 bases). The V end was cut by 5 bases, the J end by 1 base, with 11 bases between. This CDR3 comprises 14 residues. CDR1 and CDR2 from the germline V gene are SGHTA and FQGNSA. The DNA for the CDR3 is TGTGCCAGCAGCCGATCCAGGGAGAACACTGAAGCTTTCTTT. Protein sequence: CASSRSRENTEAFF.